The present T cell receptor (beta chain) was sequenced within a study of T cell repertoires in cytomegalovirus infection. For the study at large: Recently identified HLA-C-restricted CMV epitopes and well-studied HLA-B-restricted CMV epitopes were used by the study. Carrying CMV and the relevant HLA type showed in public TCR beta signatures.

Overall study findings and caveats: There were HLA-C-restricted CMV-specific TCR beta clonotypes dominating the ex vivo response.

This clonotype was found a few times. Antigen: not known. TCRdb called the reads again in MiXCR, with one record for every CDR3 protein. The sample consists of more than 250,000 distinct CDR3 sequences, around a quarter of them appearing once. V shed 5 bases, J shed 0 bases, and the junction held 5 bases outside the gene matches. The CDR3 loop spans 15 amino acids. Per the germline V gene, CDR1 is SGHVT and CDR2 is SQSDAQ. Source: cultured PBMCs, taken from culture after CMV antigen stimulation. This TCR derives from a human donor in good health (CMV status not recorded). Some clones in this sample may be carry-over from other donors' samples. This chain uses TRBV7-4 with TRBJ2-5; 8 nucleotides match TRBD2. The CDR3 region is CASSRGGLNQETQYF. CDR3 sequence (DNA): TGTGCCAGCAGCCGGGGGGGGTTAAACCAAGAGACCCAGTACTTC.